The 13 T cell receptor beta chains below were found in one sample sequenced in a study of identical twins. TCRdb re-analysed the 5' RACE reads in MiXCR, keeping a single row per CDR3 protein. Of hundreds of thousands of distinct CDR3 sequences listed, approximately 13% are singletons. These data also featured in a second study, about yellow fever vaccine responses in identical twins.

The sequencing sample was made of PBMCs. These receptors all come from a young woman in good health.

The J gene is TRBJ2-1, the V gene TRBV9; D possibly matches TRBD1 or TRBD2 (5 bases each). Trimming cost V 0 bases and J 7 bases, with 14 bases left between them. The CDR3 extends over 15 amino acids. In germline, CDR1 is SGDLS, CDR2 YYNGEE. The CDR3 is CASSVAGTAGNEQFF. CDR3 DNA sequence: TGTGCCAGCAGCGTAGCCGGGACGGCAGGTAATGAGCAGTTCTTC.

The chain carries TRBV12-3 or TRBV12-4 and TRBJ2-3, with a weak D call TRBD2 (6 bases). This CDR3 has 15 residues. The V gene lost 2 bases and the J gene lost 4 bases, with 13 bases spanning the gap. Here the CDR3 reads CASSLSPGVPDTQYF. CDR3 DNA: TGTGCCAGCAGTTTATCTCCGGGGGTACCAGATACGCAGTATTTT.

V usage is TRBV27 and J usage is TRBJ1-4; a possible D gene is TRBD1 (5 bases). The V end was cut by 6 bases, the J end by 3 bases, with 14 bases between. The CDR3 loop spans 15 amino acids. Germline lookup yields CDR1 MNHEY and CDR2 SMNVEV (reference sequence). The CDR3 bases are TGTGCCAGCAGCCAATACGGACACGCTAATGAAAAACTGTTTTTT. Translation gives CASSQYGHANEKLFF.

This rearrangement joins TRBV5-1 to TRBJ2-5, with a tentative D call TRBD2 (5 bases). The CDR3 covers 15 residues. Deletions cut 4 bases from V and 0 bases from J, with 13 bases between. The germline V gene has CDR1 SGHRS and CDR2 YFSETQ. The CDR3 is CASSLIASYQETQYF. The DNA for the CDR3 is TGCGCCAGCAGCCTCATAGCGTCATACCAAGAGACCCAGTACTTC.

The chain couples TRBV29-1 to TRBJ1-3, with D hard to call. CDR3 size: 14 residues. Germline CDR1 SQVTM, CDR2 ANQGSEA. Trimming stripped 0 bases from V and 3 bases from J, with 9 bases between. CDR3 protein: CSVEDMELGNTIYF. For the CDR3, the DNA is TGCAGCGTTGAAGATATGGAGCTTGGAAACACCATATATTTT.

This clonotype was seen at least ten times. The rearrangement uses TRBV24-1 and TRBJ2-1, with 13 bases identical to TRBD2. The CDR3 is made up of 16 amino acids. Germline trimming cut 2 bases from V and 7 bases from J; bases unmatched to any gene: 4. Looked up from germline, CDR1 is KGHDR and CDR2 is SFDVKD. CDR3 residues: CATSDSGLAGLNEQFF. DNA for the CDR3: TGTGCCACCAGTGATTCGGGACTAGCGGGGCTAAATGAGCAGTTCTTC.

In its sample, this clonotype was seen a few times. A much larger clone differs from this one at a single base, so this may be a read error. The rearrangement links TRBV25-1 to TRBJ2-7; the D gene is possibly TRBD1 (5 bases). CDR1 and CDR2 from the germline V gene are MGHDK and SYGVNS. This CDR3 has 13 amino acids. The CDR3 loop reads CASRDTLSYGQYF. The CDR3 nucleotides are TGTGCCAGCAGGGACACTCTCTCCTACGGGCAGTACTTC.

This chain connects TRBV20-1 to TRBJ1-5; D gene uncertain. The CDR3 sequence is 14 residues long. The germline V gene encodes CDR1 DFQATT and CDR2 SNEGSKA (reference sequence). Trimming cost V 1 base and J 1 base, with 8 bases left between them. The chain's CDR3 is CSARVGMSNQPQHF. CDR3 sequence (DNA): TGCAGTGCTAGAGTAGGGATGAGCAATCAGCCCCAGCATTTT.

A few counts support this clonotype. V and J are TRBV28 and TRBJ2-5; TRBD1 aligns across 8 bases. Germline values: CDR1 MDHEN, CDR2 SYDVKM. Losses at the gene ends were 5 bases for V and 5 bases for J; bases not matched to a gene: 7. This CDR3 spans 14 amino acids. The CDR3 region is CASSPGGAWETQYF. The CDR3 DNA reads TGTGCCAGCAGTCCAGGGGGCGCTTGGGAGACCCAGTACTTC.

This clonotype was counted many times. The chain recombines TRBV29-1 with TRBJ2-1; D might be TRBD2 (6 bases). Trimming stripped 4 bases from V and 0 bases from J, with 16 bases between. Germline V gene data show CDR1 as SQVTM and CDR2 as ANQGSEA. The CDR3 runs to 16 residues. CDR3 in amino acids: CSVAWGTLSSYNEQFF. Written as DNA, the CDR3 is TGCAGCGTTGCTTGGGGGACTCTAAGCTCCTACAATGAGCAGTTCTTC.

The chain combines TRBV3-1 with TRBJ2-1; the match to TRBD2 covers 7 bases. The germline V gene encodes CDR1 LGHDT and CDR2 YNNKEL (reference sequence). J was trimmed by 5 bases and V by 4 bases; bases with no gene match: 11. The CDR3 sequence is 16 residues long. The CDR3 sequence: CASSRDNLADNNEQFF. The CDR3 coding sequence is TGTGCCAGCAGCCGAGATAACCTAGCGGATAACAATGAGCAGTTCTTC.

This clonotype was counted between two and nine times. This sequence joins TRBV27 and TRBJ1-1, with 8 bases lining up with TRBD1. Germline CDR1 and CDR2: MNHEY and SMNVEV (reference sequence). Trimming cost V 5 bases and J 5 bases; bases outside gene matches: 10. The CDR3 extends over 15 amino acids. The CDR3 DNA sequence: TGTGCCAGCAGTGGGACAGGACTTAGGGGAACTGAAGCTTTCTTT. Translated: CASSGTGLRGTEAFF.

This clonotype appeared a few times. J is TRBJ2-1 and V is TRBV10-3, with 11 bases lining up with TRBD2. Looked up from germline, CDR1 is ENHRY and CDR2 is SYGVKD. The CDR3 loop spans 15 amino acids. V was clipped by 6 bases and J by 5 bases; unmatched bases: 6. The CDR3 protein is CAIRKGLAENNEQFF. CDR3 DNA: TGTGCCATCAGGAAGGGACTAGCGGAGAACAATGAGCAGTTCTTC.